This entry features one T cell receptor beta chain sequence. The antigen remains undetermined. Germline CDR1 reads SEHNR; CDR2 reads FQNEAQ (reference sequence). Germline trimming cut 5 bases from V and 3 bases from J; bases unmatched to any gene: 11. The CDR3 is made up of 16 amino acids. These data originate in a study of cytomegalovirus exposure and HLA in healthy donors. Use of 60 Vbeta and 13 Jbeta primers characterized the PCR. Libraries were prepared by immunoSEQ multiplex PCR; TCRdb keeps only in-frame clonotypes and omits some of them. This sample has about 220,000 clones, with 82% found just once. Study conclusions and caveats: In a later analysis, 17,000 or so TCR beta sequences were associated with HLA alleles at 0.05 false discovery rate. Prior analysis indicated that the majority of TCR beta V segments exhibited productivity approximately 87% or approximately 30% of the time. When presence/absence was analysed, sequencing depth was taken to be roughly uniform across donors.

The chain carries TRBV7-9 and TRBJ2-7; TRBD1 matches 9 bases. Sequenced material: PBMCs. This TCR was recovered from a woman aged 40 to 50 in good health and CMV-seropositive. CDR3 DNA: TGTGCCAGCAGCCCGGATCGGCTGGGACAGGGCTACGAGCAGTACTTC. Amino acid sequence: CASSPDRLGQGYEQYF.